One sample yielded the 5 T cell receptor beta chains listed below, sequenced in a study of blood T cell repertoires in COVID-19. Only in-frame clones appear in the TCRdb table, and some are missing; sequencing was by immunoSEQ multiplex PCR. Of 19,000 or so clones listed, roughly 85% are singletons. Sequences were obtained from peripheral blood. Receptor source: an elderly man with acute or convalescent COVID-19.

The rearrangement links TRBV30 to TRBJ2-7; possibly TRBD2 for D (5 bases). CDR1 and CDR2 (germline): GTSNPN, SVGIG (reference sequence). V was clipped by 5 bases and J by 0 bases, with 14 bases between them. The CDR3 spans 14 residues. CDR3 bases: TGTGCCTGGGGTGAAACGGGGTTCTCCTACGAGCAGTACTTC. It specifies CAWGETGFSYEQYF.

CDR3 bases: TGTGCCAGCAGTGTGCAGGGGAGAGGCACTGAAGCTTTCTTT. Its translation: CASSVQGRGTEAFF. The chain employs TRBV25-1 and TRBJ1-1; D perhaps matches TRBD1 (6 bases). V was trimmed by 4 bases and J by 4 bases, leaving 13 bases between them. Germline V gene data show CDR1 as MGHDK and CDR2 as SYGVNS. This CDR3 is 14 amino acids long.

The chain uses TRBV11-3 and TRBJ1-1; D remains unclear. Germline CDR1 SGHNT, CDR2 YENEEA. Trimming took 2 bases from V and 1 from J, leaving 8 bases between them. The CDR3 has 14 residues. This CDR3 reads CASSLHSSNTEAFF. In nucleotides, the CDR3 is TGTGCCAGCAGCTTACACTCTTCGAACACTGAAGCTTTCTTT.

The chain uses TRBV11-2 and TRBJ1-4, with 7 bases aligning to TRBD1. The trim removed 2 bases at V and 5 bases at J, leaving 5 bases unmatched. Germline lookup yields CDR1 SGHAT and CDR2 FQNNGV. The CDR3 consists of 15 residues. The CDR3 nucleotides are TGTGCCAGCAGCTTATCGGCGGGACAGAATGAAAAACTGTTTTTT. It encodes CASSLSAGQNEKLFF. Filled out from reference TRBV11-2 and TRBJ1-4, the complete variable domain reads EAGVAQSPRYKIIEKRQSVAFWCNPISGHATLYWYQQILGQGPKLLIQFQNNGVVDDSQLPKDRFSAERLKGVDSTLKIQPAKLEDSAVYLCASSLSAGQNEKLFFGSGTQLSVL.

The rearrangement joins TRBV6-2 or TRBV6-3 to TRBJ1-5; D not resolved. The CDR3 totals 12 residues. Looked up from germline, CDR1 is MNHEY and CDR2 is SVGEGT. V gave up 4 bases and J gave up 12 bases, with 13 bases separating them. The CDR3 nucleotides read TGTGCCAGCAGTTTAGGCTTTCGGGTCCAGCATTTT. Translating gives CASSLGFRVQHF.